The rows below give T cell receptor beta chains drawn from one sample of a study of shared clonotypes between healthy human individuals. Libraries were prepared by immunoSEQ multiplex PCR; TCRdb keeps only in-frame clonotypes and omits some of them. The table shows approximately 2.3 million clones, with more than 85% occurring only once. Sequencing was carried out using naive CD4+ T cells from PBMCs. The receptor source for this set is a man between 18 and 29 years old in good health. Some clones in this sample may be carry-over from other donors' samples. The CDR3 runs from the conserved cysteine through the conserved F or W. D genes are given only for firm matches. Rows may omit the clone size; those that give it use once, few, many or a size class.

clone_size	j_call	d_call	v_call	cdr3_nt	cdr3_aa
.	TRBJ2-2	.	TRBV5-1	TGCGCCAGCAGCGAGGCCCCGGGACAAGGGGCCACCGGGGAGCTGTTTTTT	CASSEAPGQGATGELFF
.	TRBJ2-7	.	TRBV5-1	TGCGCCAGCAGCTTGGAGGGAAACGAGCAGTACTTC	CASSLEGNEQYF
.	TRBJ2-5	.	TRBV28	TGTGCCAGCAGTTTTCACAGGTTTGGGGGAGAGACCCAGTACTTC	CASSFHRFGGETQYF
.	TRBJ2-6	.	TRBV7-6	TGTGCCAGCAGCCCACGCAGCCCGGTCTCTGGGGCCAACGTCCTGACTTTC	CASSPRSPVSGANVLTF
.	TRBJ2-5	.	TRBV4-3	TGCGCCAGCAGCCAAGAAAGAGGTGGGACCCAGTACTTC	CASSQERGGTQYF
.	TRBJ2-7	.	TRBV4-1	TGCGCCAGCAGCCAAGTGGGTAGCGGAAACTACGAGCAGTACTTC	CASSQVGSGNYEQYF
.	TRBJ2-7	TRBD2	TRBV29-1	TGCAGCGCAACCGGGACTAGCGGGCCTGGATCGTCCGAGCAGTACTTC	CSATGTSGPGSSEQYF
.	TRBJ1-5	TRBD1	TRBV7-9	TGTGCCAGCACCAGGGGGCACAATCAGCCCCAGCATTTT	CASTRGHNQPQHF
.	TRBJ2-3	.	TRBV10-2	TGCGCCAGCAGTAGGAGGGAGCCCACAGATACGCAGTATTTT	CASSRREPTDTQYF
once	TRBJ2-7	TRBD1	TRBV28	TGTGCCAGCAGTTCCTGGACAGGGCCCTCCTACGAGCAGTACTTC	CASSSWTGPSYEQYF
.	TRBJ2-1	TRBD2	TRBV5-8	TGTGCCAGCAGCCCTTCCCTGACTAGCGGCAATGAGCAGTTCTTC	CASSPSLTSGNEQFF
.	TRBJ1-1	.	TRBV5-1	TGCGCCAGCAGCTTGAAAGGAGATTCCATGAACACTGAAGCTTTCTTT	CASSLKGDSMNTEAFF
.	TRBJ2-4	.	TRBV29-1	TGCAGCGTTGGAACCCTCACAGGGAGGAACATTCAGTACTTC	CSVGTLTGRNIQYF
.	TRBJ1-1	.	TRBV6-5	TGTGCCAGCAGTTACTCGACCAGAGTGAACACTGAAGCTTTCTTT	CASSYSTRVNTEAFF
.	TRBJ2-7	.	TRBV7-2	TGTGCCAGCAGCTTAGGGGTGGGAGGCTACGAGCAGTACTTC	CASSLGVGGYEQYF
few	TRBJ2-2	TRBD2	TRBV5-1	TGCGCCAGCAGCTATGCGGGGGGCTCGAACACCGGGGAGCTGTTTTTT	CASSYAGGSNTGELFF
.	TRBJ1-2	.	TRBV6-4	TGTGCCAGCAACAAACGTATCTTAACTCTCGACTATGGCTACACCTTC	CASNKRILTLDYGYTF
.	TRBJ2-7	TRBD2	TRBV27	TGTGCCACCAGCCGGACTAGCGCTTATTACGAGCAGTACTTC	CATSRTSAYYEQYF
.	TRBJ2-7	TRBD1	TRBV6-5	TGTGCCAGCAGAGCACAGGGGGCGGCCTACTACGAGCAGTACTTC	CASRAQGAAYYEQYF
.	TRBJ1-4	.	TRBV5-4	TGTGCCAGCAGCTTTATGAAGGGAAGCCAGAATGAAAAACTGTTTTTT	CASSFMKGSQNEKLFF
.	TRBJ2-3	.	TRBV11-1	TGTGCCAGCAGCTTAGGGCTTGCTACAGATACGCAGTATTTT	CASSLGLATDTQYF
.	TRBJ1-1	.	TRBV9	TGTGCCAGCAGGGACATAACAGGGAGGCCTGAAGCTTTCTTT	CASRDITGRPEAFF
few	TRBJ2-3	.	TRBV6-6	TGTGCCAGCAGTTCCAACACAGATACGCAGTATTTT	CASSSNTDTQYF
.	TRBJ1-1	TRBD1	TRBV6-5	TGTGCCAGCAGCAGGGGACAGGGTGGAGGAGCTTTCTTT	CASSRGQGGGAFF
.	TRBJ1-5	TRBD1	TRBV5-1	TGCGCCAGCAGCTTGGGGACAGGGGGAACCCAGCCCCAGCATTTT	CASSLGTGGTQPQHF
.	TRBJ1-2	.	TRBV18	TGTGCCAGCTCACCGGCTATCGACTATGGCTACACCTTC	CASSPAIDYGYTF
.	TRBJ2-1	.	TRBV6-5	TGTGTGGTCGCGGTTACTAGCCGCAATGAGCAGTTCTTC	CVVAVTSRNEQFF
.	TRBJ1-4	TRBD1	TRBV29-1	TGCAGCGTTGGGGACAGTAATGAAAAACTGTTTTTT	CSVGDSNEKLFF
.	TRBJ1-2	TRBD1	TRBV10-2	TGCGCCAGCAGTGATCTTGGACAGGGTAAATCGGTAGCTGGCTACACCTTC	CASSDLGQGKSVAGYTF
.	TRBJ2-5	.	TRBV7-2	TGTGCCAGCAGCAAACAGGGTAGGGGAGAGACCCAGTACTTC	CASSKQGRGETQYF
.	TRBJ2-1	TRBD1	TRBV5-1	TGCGCCAGCAGCTTGTGGTGGACAGGGGGCTCCGGTGAGCAGTTCTTC	CASSLWWTGGSGEQFF
once	TRBJ2-3	.	TRBV7-3	TGTGCCAGCAGCCCCTTATCCGCAGATACGCAGTATTTT	CASSPLSADTQYF
once	TRBJ2-1	.	TRBV6-5	TGTGCCAGCAGTTATTCGGCCGAGACATCCTACAATGAGCAGTTCTTC	CASSYSAETSYNEQFF
.	TRBJ1-6	.	TRBV9	TGTGCCAGCAGGGGTGACTATAATTCACCCCTCCACTTT	CASRGDYNSPLHF
.	TRBJ2-1	TRBD2	TRBV9	TGTGCCAGCAGCGTAGTGGCTAGCGGGACTTACAATGAGCAGTTCTTC	CASSVVASGTYNEQFF
.	TRBJ2-7	TRBD1	TRBV7-6	TGTGCCAGCAGCCACTATGGGGACAGCACCTACGAGCAGTACTTC	CASSHYGDSTYEQYF
.	TRBJ2-2	TRBD2	TRBV4-1	TGCGCCAGCAGCCAAGATGCGGGACTAGCGGGAGACGGGTACACCGGGGAGCTGTTTTTT	CASSQDAGLAGDGYTGELFF
.	TRBJ1-2	.	TRBV9	TGTGCCAGCAGCGTAGTCGGGGGCTATGGCTACACCTTC	CASSVVGGYGYTF
.	TRBJ2-7	TRBD2	TRBV28	TGTGCCAGCAGTTTATTGCTAGCGGGAGGGCCGCCAGACTACGAGCAGTACTTC	CASSLLLAGGPPDYEQYF
.	TRBJ1-2	TRBD1	TRBV19	TGTGCCAGTAGTATACTTGGTACAGGGGGCGCCCCCGGTGGCTACACCTTC	CASSILGTGGAPGGYTF
.	TRBJ1-3	.	TRBV2	TGTGCCAGTCGTGTGGGGGCTGGAAACACCATATATTTT	CASRVGAGNTIYF
few	TRBJ1-1	TRBD1	TRBV9	TGTGCCAGCAGCGTTAATCAGGGGGAGACTGAAGCTTTCTTT	CASSVNQGETEAFF
.	TRBJ2-5	.	TRBV6-6	TGTGCCAGCACCCTTGTGCGGGGATCAGAGACCCAGTACTTC	CASTLVRGSETQYF
.	TRBJ1-2	.	TRBV19	TGTGCCAGTAGTATTTCGGCCCACGCTAACTATGGCTACACCTTC	CASSISAHANYGYTF
.	TRBJ2-2	.	TRBV5-1	TGCGCCAGCAGCTTCCGCAGAACCTTGAACACCGGGGAGCTGTTTTTT	CASSFRRTLNTGELFF
.	TRBJ2-5	TRBD2	TRBV18	TGTGCCAGCTCACCACCAGGGACTAGCGGGAGTTTCGGGGAGACCCAGTACTTC	CASSPPGTSGSFGETQYF
.	TRBJ2-1	TRBD2	TRBV29-1	TGCAGCGTTGAAGGGGCTAGCGGTACCTCCTACAATGAGCAGTTCTTC	CSVEGASGTSYNEQFF
few	TRBJ1-1	.	TRBV5-1	TGCGCCAGCAGCTTGTCCACGGGGACTGAAGCTTTCTTT	CASSLSTGTEAFF
.	TRBJ2-7	.	TRBV7-2	TGTGCCAGCAGCTCTGAGGGGGGGAGAGTCTACGAGCAGTACTTC	CASSSEGGRVYEQYF
.	TRBJ2-1	.	TRBV7-3	TGTGCCAGCAGCCAGGGAGGATCCTACAATGAGCAGTTCTTC	CASSQGGSYNEQFF
.	TRBJ2-2	.	TRBV2	TGTGCCAGCAGTATTCGACCAAACACCGGGGAGCTGTTTTTT	CASSIRPNTGELFF